These T cell receptor beta chains were read from a single sample in a study of blood T cells in healthy people across ages. TCRdb analysed the 5' RACE reads with MiXCR anew, one entry per CDR3 protein. This sample carries 650,000 to 1,000,000 distinct CDR3 sequences, around 45% of them seen once, and the ten largest clones take roughly 18%. What was sequenced was blood. Source of these receptors: an older man in good health. The CDR3 runs from the conserved cysteine through the conserved F or W. The D gene is left open where the match is weak. A row's size may be missing; if present it is once, few, many or a size class.

clone_size j_call d_call v_call cdr3_nt cdr3_aa
- TRBJ2-5 - TRBV5-1 TGCGCCAGCAGCTTGTCTCAACCGGGGGTCCAAGAGACCCAGTACTTC CASSLSQPGVQETQYF
few TRBJ2-5 TRBD1 TRBV25-1 TGTGCCAGCAGTGAAGAAGAGGGACAGGGGAAAGAGACCCAGTACTTC CASSEEEGQGKETQYF
few TRBJ2-5 TRBD1 TRBV27 TGTGCCAGCACTAAGGACAGGAACCAAGAGACCCAGTACTTC CASTKDRNQETQYF
- TRBJ2-5 - TRBV29-1 TGCAGCGTTGAATTTGCGAGCCGGGGATTAAAAGAGACCCAGTACTTC CSVEFASRGLKETQYF
few TRBJ2-7 - TRBV12-3/TRBV12-4 TGTGCCAGCAGTTTTGGACAGAACTACGAGCAGTACTTC CASSFGQNYEQYF
many TRBJ2-5 - TRBV5-1 TGCGCCAGCAGCTTGGACAGTCAATCTCAGAAGACCCAGTACTTC CASSLDSQSQKTQYF
few TRBJ1-2 - TRBV29-1 TGCAGCGTTGCAGGGCTTCAAAGCTACACCTTC CSVAGLQSYTF
- TRBJ2-7 TRBD1 TRBV10-3 TGTGCCATCCGAAAGGGGGCTAGCTCCTACGAGCAGTACTTC CAIRKGASSYEQYF
- TRBJ2-3 - TRBV4-3 TGCGCCAGCAGCCAAGATTTGGGGCGCAGCACAGATACGCAGTATTTT CASSQDLGRSTDTQYF
- TRBJ2-1 - TRBV7-2 TGTGCCAGCAGCCACAGGACAAGGACGGAGAATTTATACAATGAGCAGTTCTTC CASSHRTRTENLYNEQFF
- TRBJ2-1 TRBD2 TRBV5-1 TGCGCCAGCAGCTCACCGGGACTAGCGGGGGGGCATTACAATGAGCAGTTCTTC CASSSPGLAGGHYNEQFF
- TRBJ2-7 - TRBV5-1 TGCGCCAGCAGCACCCAACCGGGACACAGCGAGCAGTACTTC CASSTQPGHSEQYF
- TRBJ2-1 - TRBV12-3/TRBV12-4 TGTGCCAGCAGTTTAGCGCAGGGACGAGGCAATGAGCAGTTCTTC CASSLAQGRGNEQFF
few TRBJ2-7 TRBD1 TRBV7-8 TGTGCCAGCAGCGACGGGACAGCTGCCTACGAGCAGTACTTC CASSDGTAAYEQYF
few TRBJ1-5 - TRBV29-1 TGCAGCCTAAGGGGGTTGGGGAGCAATCAGCCCCAGCATTTT CSLRGLGSNQPQHF
few TRBJ2-3 - TRBV4-2 TGTGCCAGCAGCCAAGAAGAGCGGGGCACAGATACGCAGTATTTT CASSQEERGTDTQYF
many TRBJ2-5 TRBD2 TRBV5-6 TGTGCCAGCAGCCGAATGGGGACTAACCTATGGGAGACCCAGTACTTC CASSRMGTNLWETQYF
- TRBJ2-2 TRBD2 TRBV5-1 TGCGCCAGCACCCGAAGACTAGCGGGAGGGCCAACAGGCACCGGGGAGCTGTTTTTT CASTRRLAGGPTGTGELFF
- TRBJ2-3 - TRBV29-1 TGCAGCGTTGGGGTTAGCGCGATCTCAGATACGCAGTATTTT CSVGVSAISDTQYF
- TRBJ2-7 - TRBV4-2 TGTGCCAGCAGCCCCAATGTAGGGACGGACTCCTACGAGCAGTACTTC CASSPNVGTDSYEQYF
few TRBJ2-5 - TRBV20-1 TGCAGTGCGAAGCGGGTGCGTCTTGAAGAGCAGTACTTC CSAKRVRLEEQYF
few TRBJ2-3 - TRBV2 TGTGCCAGCCGCAGATCTAGCACAGATACGCAGTATTTT CASRRSSTDTQYF
- TRBJ2-7 TRBD2 TRBV20-1 TGCAGTGCTAGAGCGGGAGGCGGGGCCACCTACGAGCAGTACTTC CSARAGGGATYEQYF
- TRBJ2-7 - TRBV20-1 TGCAGTGCTGAGGACAGAGGGAGCTCCTACGAGCAGTACTTC CSAEDRGSSYEQYF
few TRBJ2-3 TRBD1 TRBV12-3/TRBV12-4 TGTGCCAGCACGGGACAGGGGTACACAGATACGCAGTATTTT CASTGQGYTDTQYF
- TRBJ2-5 - TRBV27 TGTGCCAGCAGTAAACGGGGACTACGGGACACACAGTACGTGCAGTACTTC CASSKRGLRDTQYVQYF
- TRBJ2-7 TRBD2 TRBV20-1 TGCAGTGCTAGCCTCGCCGCGGGCGGGAGCTCCTACGAGCAGTACTTC CSASLAAGGSSYEQYF
many TRBJ1-2 TRBD1 TRBV12-3/TRBV12-4 TGTGCCAGCAGTTTGGGACAGTCCTATGGCTACACCTTC CASSLGQSYGYTF
- TRBJ2-7 TRBD1 TRBV12-3/TRBV12-4 TGTGCCAGCTGTCGGGGGACAGGGTCCTACGAGCAGTACTTC CASCRGTGSYEQYF
few TRBJ2-7 TRBD2 TRBV20-1 TGCAGTGCTAGTAGGGACTACGGTGACTCCTACGAGCAGTACTTC CSASRDYGDSYEQYF
- TRBJ1-2 - TRBV7-2 TGTGCCAGCAGCCCATTCCGAGACTATGGCTACACCTTC CASSPFRDYGYTF
- TRBJ2-1 - TRBV10-3 TGTGCCACCGGTAGCCCTAGCTCCTACAATGAGCAGTTCTTC CATGSPSSYNEQFF
- TRBJ2-5 - TRBV18 TGTGCCAGCTCACCGCTAACCTCGTACCAAGAGACCCAGTACTTC CASSPLTSYQETQYF
- TRBJ1-5 - TRBV28 TGTGCCAGCAGACCCCTCTTGGGACATAACACTCAGCCCCAGCATTTT CASRPLLGHNTQPQHF
- TRBJ2-1 TRBD2 TRBV29-1 TGCAGCGTTGCCCTATCCGGGAGGGCCTCCTACAATGAGCAGTTCTTC CSVALSGRASYNEQFF
many TRBJ2-1 - TRBV11-1 TGTGCCAGCAGCTTAGCGCAGGGCGGCGAGATCAACGAGCAGTTCTTC CASSLAQGGEINEQFF
- TRBJ2-5 TRBD1 TRBV27 TGTGCCAGCAGCGAAGGGACAGGGGAAGAGACCCAGTACTTC CASSEGTGEETQYF
- TRBJ2-7 - TRBV14 TGTGCCAGCAGCCAAATGTACCTAGCCGACCTGGACGAGCAGTACTTC CASSQMYLADLDEQYF
- TRBJ2-5 - TRBV2 TGTGCCAGCACGGTCAGTCAAGAGACCCAGTACTTC CASTVSQETQYF
- TRBJ2-5 TRBD2 TRBV5-1 TGCGCCAGCAGCGTTGGGACTAGCGGGAGGGCCGTTAATGAGCAGTACTTC CASSVGTSGRAVNEQYF
few TRBJ2-7 - TRBV12-3/TRBV12-4 TGTGCCAGCAGTTTAGACAGCCGGAACTACGAGCAGTACTTC CASSLDSRNYEQYF
- TRBJ2-6 - TRBV27 TGTGCCAGCTGTCGGGGTTTTGGACACTCCTCTCGTGGGGCCAACGTCCTGACTTTC CASCRGFGHSSRGANVLTF
- TRBJ2-2 - TRBV3-1 TGTGCCAGCAGCACCTTCGACACCTCGAACACCGGGGAGCTGTTTTTT CASSTFDTSNTGELFF
few TRBJ1-2 TRBD1 TRBV10-3 TGTGCCACCACTGGACAGGGCGACTATGGCTACACCTTC CATTGQGDYGYTF
few TRBJ2-1 - TRBV12-3/TRBV12-4 TGTGCCAGCAGTTTAAAGGGGGGCAACTACAATGAGCAGTTCTTC CASSLKGGNYNEQFF